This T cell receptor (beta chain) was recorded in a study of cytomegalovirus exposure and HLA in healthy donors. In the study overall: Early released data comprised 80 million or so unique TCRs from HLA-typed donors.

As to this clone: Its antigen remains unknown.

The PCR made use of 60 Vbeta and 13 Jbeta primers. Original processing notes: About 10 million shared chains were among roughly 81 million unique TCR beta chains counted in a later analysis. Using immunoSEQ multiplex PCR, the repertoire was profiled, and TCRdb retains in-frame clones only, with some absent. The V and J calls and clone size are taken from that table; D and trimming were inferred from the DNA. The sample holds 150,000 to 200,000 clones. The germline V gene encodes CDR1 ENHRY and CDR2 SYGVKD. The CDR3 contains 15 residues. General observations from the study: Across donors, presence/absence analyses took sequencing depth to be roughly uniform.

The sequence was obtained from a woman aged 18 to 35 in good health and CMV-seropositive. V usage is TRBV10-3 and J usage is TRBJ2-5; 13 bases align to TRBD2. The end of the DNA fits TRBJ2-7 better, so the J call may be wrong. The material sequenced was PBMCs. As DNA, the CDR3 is TGTGCCATCACCAGACTAGCGGGGGGCATCTACGAGCAGTACTTC. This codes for CAITRLAGGIYEQYF.